This TCR beta chain stems from a study of cytomegalovirus exposure and HLA in healthy donors. Overall study results and limits: Researchers reported that a few CMV-associated chains were confirmed in vitro as CMV antigen-specific. CMV serostatus was the only immune exposure information that was available.

Vbeta (60) and Jbeta (13) primers were used in the PCR. Assay: immunoSEQ multiplex PCR; the TCRdb copy retains only in-frame clones and omits some. The table shows fewer than 200,000 clones, with approximately 80% occurring only once. Notes on this clone: The antigen is unknown.

Regarding donors, all were healthy bone marrow donors. The receptor's source is a woman in her forties or fifties in good health and CMV-seropositive. Sequencing input: PBMCs.

CDR3 sequence reads: CASSLQGAGEQYF. CDR3 sequence (DNA): TGTGCCAGTAGTCTACAGGGGGCGGGCGAGCAGTACTTC. The rearrangement joins TRBV19 to TRBJ2-7; 9 bases match TRBD1. This CDR3 comprises 13 residues. CDR1 and CDR2 from the germline V gene are LNHDA and SQIVND (reference sequence). With V trimmed by 5 bases and J by 6 bases, 5 bases remained unmatched. Filled out from reference TRBV19 and TRBJ2-7, the complete variable domain reads DGGITQSPKYLFRKEGQNVTLSCEQNLNHDAMYWYRQDPGQGLRLIYYSQIVNDFQKGDIAEGYSVSREKKESFPLTVTSAQKNPTAFYLCASSLQGAGEQYFGPGTRLTVT.